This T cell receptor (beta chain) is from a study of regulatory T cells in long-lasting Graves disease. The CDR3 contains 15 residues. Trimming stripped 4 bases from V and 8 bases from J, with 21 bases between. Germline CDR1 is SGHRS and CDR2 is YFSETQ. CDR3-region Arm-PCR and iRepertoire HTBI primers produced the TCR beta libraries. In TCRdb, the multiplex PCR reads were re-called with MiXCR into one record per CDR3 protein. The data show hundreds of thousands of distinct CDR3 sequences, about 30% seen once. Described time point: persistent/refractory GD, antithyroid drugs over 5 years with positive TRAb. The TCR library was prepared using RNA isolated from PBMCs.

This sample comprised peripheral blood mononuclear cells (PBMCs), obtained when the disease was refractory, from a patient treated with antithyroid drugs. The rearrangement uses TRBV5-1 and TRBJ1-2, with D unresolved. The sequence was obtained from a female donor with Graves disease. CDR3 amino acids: CASSLKYKEVHGYTF. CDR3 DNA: TGCGCCAGCAGCCTAAAATACAAGGAGGTCCACGGCTACACCTTC.